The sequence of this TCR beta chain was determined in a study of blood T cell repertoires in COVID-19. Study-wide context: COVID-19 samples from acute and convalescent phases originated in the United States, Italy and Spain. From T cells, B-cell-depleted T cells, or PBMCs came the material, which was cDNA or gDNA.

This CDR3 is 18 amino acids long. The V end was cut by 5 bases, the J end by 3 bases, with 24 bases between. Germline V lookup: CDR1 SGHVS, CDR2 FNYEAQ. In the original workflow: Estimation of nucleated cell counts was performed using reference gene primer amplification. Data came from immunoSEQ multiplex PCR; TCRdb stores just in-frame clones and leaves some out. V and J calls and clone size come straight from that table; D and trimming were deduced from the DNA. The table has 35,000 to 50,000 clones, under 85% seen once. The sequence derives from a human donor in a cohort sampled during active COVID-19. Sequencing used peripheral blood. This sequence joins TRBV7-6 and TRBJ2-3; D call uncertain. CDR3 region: CASSDTMGTESRTDTQYF. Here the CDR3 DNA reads TGTGCCAGCAGCGATACTATGGGTACGGAGTCCCGGACAGATACGCAGTATTTT.